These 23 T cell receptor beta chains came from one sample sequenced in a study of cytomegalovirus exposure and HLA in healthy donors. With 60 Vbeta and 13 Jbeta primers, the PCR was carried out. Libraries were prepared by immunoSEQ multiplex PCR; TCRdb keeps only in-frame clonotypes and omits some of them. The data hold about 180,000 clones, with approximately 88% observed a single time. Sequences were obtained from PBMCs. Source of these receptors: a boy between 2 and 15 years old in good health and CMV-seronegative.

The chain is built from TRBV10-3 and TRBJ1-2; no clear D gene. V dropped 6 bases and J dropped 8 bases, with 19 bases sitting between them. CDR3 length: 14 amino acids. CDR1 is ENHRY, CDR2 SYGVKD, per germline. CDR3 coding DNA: TGTGCCATCAGAGGAGGTTGGGCAGTTTCGGGCTACACCTTC. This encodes CAIRGGWAVSGYTF.

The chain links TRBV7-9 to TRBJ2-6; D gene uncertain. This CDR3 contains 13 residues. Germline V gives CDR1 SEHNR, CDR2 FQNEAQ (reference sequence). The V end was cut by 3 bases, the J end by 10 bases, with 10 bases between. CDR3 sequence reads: CASSFLDANVLTF. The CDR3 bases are TGTGCCAGCAGCTTTCTCGATGCGAACGTCCTGACTTTC.

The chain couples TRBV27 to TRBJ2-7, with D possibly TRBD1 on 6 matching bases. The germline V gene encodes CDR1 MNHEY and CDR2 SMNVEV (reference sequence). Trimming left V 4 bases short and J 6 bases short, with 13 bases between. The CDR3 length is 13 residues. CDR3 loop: CASSSETRGEQYF. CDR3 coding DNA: TGTGCCAGCAGTTCTGAGACCAGGGGCGAGCAGTACTTC.

The CDR3, as DNA: TGTGCCTGGAGCAACTCCCGGGACAAGGGAATCTATGGCTACACCTTC. Protein sequence: CAWSNSRDKGIYGYTF. The chain joins TRBV30 to TRBJ1-2, with D perhaps TRBD1 (6 bases). V gave up 3 bases and J gave up 4 bases, with 21 bases separating them. The germline gives CDR1 GTSNPN, CDR2 SVGIG (reference sequence). This CDR3 is built from 16 residues.

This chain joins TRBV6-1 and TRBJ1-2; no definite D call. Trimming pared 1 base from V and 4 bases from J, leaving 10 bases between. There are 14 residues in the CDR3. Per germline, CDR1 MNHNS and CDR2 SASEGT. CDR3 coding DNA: TGTGCCAGCAGTGAAGAGTGGCTTCTCTATGGCTACACCTTC. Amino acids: CASSEEWLLYGYTF.

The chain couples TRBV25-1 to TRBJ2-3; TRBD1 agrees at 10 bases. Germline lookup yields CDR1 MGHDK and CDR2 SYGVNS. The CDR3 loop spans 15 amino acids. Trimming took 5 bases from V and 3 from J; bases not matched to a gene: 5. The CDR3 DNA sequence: TGTGCCAGCAGTCCCAGGACAGGGGGGACAGATACGCAGTATTTT. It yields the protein CASSPRTGGTDTQYF. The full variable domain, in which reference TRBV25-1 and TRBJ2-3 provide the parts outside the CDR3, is EADIYQTPRYLVIGTGKKITLECSQTMGHDKMYWYQQDPGMELHLIHYSYGVNSTEKGDLSSESTVSRIRTEHFPLTLESARPSHTSQYLCASSPRTGGTDTQYFGPGTRLTVL.

CDR3 nucleotide sequence: TGTGCCAGCAGCTTGGGGCCCGCGGACACTGAAGCTTTCTTT. Protein sequence: CASSLGPADTEAFF. The rearrangement joins TRBV5-4 to TRBJ1-1; D unresolved. Trimming removed 0 bases from V and 3 bases from J, with 9 bases in between. This CDR3 spans 14 amino acids. In germline, CDR1 is SGHNT, CDR2 YYREEE (reference sequence).

CDR3 sequence: CASSYSSRGLGETLHF. CDR3 sequence (DNA): TGTGCCAGCAGTTACTCGAGTAGGGGGCTTGGTGAAACCCTCCACTTT. This chain connects TRBV6-6 to TRBJ1-6, with TRBD1 matching over 7 bases. Germline values: CDR1 MNHNY, CDR2 SVGAGI (reference sequence). V was pared by 0 bases and J by 14 bases, with 13 bases of the junction left unmatched. CDR3 length equals 16 residues.

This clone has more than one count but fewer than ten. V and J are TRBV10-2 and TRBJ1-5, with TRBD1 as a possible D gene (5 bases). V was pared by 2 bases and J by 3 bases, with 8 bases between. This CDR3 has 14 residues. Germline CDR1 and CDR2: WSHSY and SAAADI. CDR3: CASSEPGHNQPQHF. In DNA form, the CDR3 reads TGCGCCAGCAGTGAGCCCGGACACAATCAGCCCCAGCATTTT.

CDR3 protein: CASSPSAGQNYGYTF. CDR3 nucleotides: TGTGCCAGCTCACCTAGCGCGGGACAGAACTATGGCTACACCTTC. The V and J genes are TRBV18 and TRBJ1-2; 7 nucleotides align to TRBD1. CDR1 and CDR2 from the germline V gene are KGHSH and LQKENI. Trimming cost V 3 bases and J 2 bases; bases outside gene matches: 6. This CDR3 has 15 residues.

This CDR3 is CASSVEGLAGGEQFF. In DNA, the CDR3 is TGTGCCAGCAGTGTGGAGGGACTAGCGGGAGGTGAGCAGTTCTTC. The rearrangement links TRBV27 to TRBJ2-1; 15 bases agree with TRBD2. V trimming: 5 bases; J trimming: 9 bases; junction bases outside the gene matches: 5. Germline V gene data show CDR1 as MNHEY and CDR2 as SMNVEV (reference sequence). The CDR3 has 15 residues.

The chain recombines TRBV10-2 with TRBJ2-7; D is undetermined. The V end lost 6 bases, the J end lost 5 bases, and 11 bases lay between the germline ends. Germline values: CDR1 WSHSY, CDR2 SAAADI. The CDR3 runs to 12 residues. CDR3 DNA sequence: TGCGCCAGCAGCGCCCCGGGTAACGAGCAGTACTTC. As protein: CASSAPGNEQYF.

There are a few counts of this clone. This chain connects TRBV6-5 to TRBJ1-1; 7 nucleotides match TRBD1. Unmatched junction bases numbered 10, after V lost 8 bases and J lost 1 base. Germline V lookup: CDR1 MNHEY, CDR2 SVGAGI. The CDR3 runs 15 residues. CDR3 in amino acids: CASSMTGRTNTEAFF. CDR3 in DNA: TGTGCCAGCTCCATGACAGGGCGGACGAACACTGAAGCTTTCTTT.

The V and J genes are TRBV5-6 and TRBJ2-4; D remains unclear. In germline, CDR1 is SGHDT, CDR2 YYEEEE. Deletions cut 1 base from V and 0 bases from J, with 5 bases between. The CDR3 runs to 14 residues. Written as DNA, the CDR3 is TGTGCCAGCAGCTTGCCGTCAGCCAAAAACATTCAGTACTTC. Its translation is CASSLPSAKNIQYF.

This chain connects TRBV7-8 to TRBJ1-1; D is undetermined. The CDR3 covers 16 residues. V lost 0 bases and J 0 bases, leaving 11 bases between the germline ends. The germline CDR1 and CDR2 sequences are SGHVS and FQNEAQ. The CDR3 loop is CASSLAWSDMNTEAFF. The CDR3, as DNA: TGTGCCAGCAGCTTAGCGTGGTCAGACATGAACACTGAAGCTTTCTTT.

The DNA of the CDR3 is TGCGCCAGCAGCTTGGGGCAGGGGATGAGCGATGAGCAGTTCTTC. Translating gives CASSLGQGMSDEQFF. The chain couples TRBV5-1 to TRBJ2-1, with a tentative D call TRBD1 (6 bases). V was trimmed by 0 bases and J by 8 bases, leaving 15 bases between them. The CDR3 spans 15 residues. CDR1 and CDR2 (germline): SGHRS, YFSETQ.

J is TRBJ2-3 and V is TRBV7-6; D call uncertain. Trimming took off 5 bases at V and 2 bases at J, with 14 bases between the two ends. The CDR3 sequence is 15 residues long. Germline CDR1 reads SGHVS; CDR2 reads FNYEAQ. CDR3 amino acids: CASSLNSRFTDTQYF. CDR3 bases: TGTGCCAGCAGCCTAAACAGCCGTTTCACAGATACGCAGTATTTT. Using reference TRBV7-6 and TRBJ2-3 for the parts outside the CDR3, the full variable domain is GAGVSQSPRYKVTKRGQDVALRCDPISGHVSLYWYRQALGQGPEFLTYFNYEAQQDKSGLPNDRFSAERPEGSISTLTIQRTEQRDSAMYRCASSLNSRFTDTQYFGPGTRLTVL.

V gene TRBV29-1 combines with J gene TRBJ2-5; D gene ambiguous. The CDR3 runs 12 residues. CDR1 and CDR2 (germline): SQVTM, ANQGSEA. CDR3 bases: TGCAGTGAGACCCAAGGCGGAAAGACCCAGTACTTC. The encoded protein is CSETQGGKTQYF.

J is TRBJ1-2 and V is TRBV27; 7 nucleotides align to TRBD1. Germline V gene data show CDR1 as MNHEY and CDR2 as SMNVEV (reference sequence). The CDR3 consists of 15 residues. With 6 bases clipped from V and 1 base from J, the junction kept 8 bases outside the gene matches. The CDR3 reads CASRTGTAVNYGYTF. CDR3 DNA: TGTGCCAGCAGGACAGGGACAGCAGTTAACTATGGCTACACCTTC.

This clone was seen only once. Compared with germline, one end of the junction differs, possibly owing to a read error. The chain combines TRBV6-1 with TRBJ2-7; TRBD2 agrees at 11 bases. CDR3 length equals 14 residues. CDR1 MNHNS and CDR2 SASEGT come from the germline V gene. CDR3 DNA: TGTGCCAGCAGTGGACTAGCGGGACCCTACGCGCAGTACTTC. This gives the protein CASSGLAGPYAQYF.

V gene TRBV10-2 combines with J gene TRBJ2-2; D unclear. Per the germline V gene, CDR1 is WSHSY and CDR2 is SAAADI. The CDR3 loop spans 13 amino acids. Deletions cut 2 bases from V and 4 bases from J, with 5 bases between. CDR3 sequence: CASSETVTGELFF. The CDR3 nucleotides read TGCGCCAGCAGTGAGACAGTCACCGGGGAGCTGTTTTTT.

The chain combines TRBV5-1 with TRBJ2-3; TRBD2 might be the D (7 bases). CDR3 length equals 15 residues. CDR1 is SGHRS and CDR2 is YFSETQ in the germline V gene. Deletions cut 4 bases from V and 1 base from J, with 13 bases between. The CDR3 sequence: CASSQDGGRTDTQYF. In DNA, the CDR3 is TGCGCCAGCAGCCAGGACGGGGGGCGCACAGATACGCAGTATTTT. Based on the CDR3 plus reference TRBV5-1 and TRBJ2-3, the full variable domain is KAGVTQTPRYLIKTRGQQVTLSCSPISGHRSVSWYQQTPGQGLQFLFEYFSETQRNKGNFPGRFSGRQFSNSRSEMNVSTLELGDSALYLCASSQDGGRTDTQYFGPGTRLTVL.

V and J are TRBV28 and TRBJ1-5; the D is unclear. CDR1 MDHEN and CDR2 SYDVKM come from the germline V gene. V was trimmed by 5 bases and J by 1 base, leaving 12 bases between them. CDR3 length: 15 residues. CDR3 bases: TGTGCCAGCAGTGTCCCTGATCGGAGCAATCAGCCCCAGCATTTT. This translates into CASSVPDRSNQPQHF.